This record concerns one T cell receptor (beta chain) sequence. Its target is not known. PCR amplification relied on 60 Vbeta primers (plus 13 Jbeta primers). Profiled with immunoSEQ multiplex PCR; TCRdb holds only in-frame clones, not every one. The table has over 65,000 clones, 65% to 85% seen once. The data belong to a study of cytomegalovirus exposure and HLA in healthy donors. As for the study in general: Of over 300 genotyped donors, 81% clustered with self-reported Caucasian donors. Study observations and caveats: Relative to equally common others, HLA-associated TCR beta chains showed greater clonal expansion in a later analysis. A later analysis linked 15,000 to 20,000 TCR beta sequences to HLA alleles at 0.05 false discovery rate.

Sequencing was done on a sample of PBMCs. This TCR derives from a woman younger than 45 in good health and CMV-seronegative.

The CDR3 coding sequence is TGTGCCAGCAACGCAGCGGGGGGCCCCTTTAATGAGCAGTTCTTC. Encoded protein: CASNAAGGPFNEQFF. The chain couples TRBV28 to TRBJ2-1; TRBD2 aligns across 9 bases. Germline CDR1 and CDR2: MDHEN and SYDVKM. Trimming removed 7 bases from V and 7 bases from J; junction bases left unmatched: 11. The CDR3 spans 15 residues.